This paragraph covers one T cell receptor (beta chain) sequence. Regarding treatment: over 15 received Ad26.COV2.S at low or high dose, single or two shots; 5 received placebo; per-sample allocation not given. Specimens were obtained on day 63 following the first vaccine or placebo injection. This CDR3 contains 12 residues. Germline V gene lookup returns CDR1 SEHNR and CDR2 FQNEAQ (reference sequence). The V end lost 5 bases, the J end lost 2 bases, and 6 bases lay between the germline ends. These data come from a study of Ad26.COV2.S vaccination and SARS-CoV-2 variants. TCRdb's copy holds only in-frame clones and misses some; the assay was immunoSEQ multiplex PCR. The table has about 400,000 clones, about nine tenths seen once.

The chain uses TRBV7-9 and TRBJ2-5, with D hard to call. The clonotype comes from a person aged 18 to 65 who received the Ad26.COV2.S COVID-19 vaccine or a placebo. The sequenced sample was peripheral blood, obtained in a trial of Ad26.COV2.S vaccine versus placebo. In DNA, the CDR3 is TGTGCCAGCAGCCAGATTCAAGAGACCCAGTACTTC. Translation gives CASSQIQETQYF.